This T cell receptor (beta chain) derives from a study of T cells expressing NK-cell markers. Following a re-call of the 5' RACE reads, TCRdb has one entry per CDR3 protein and lacks DNA. The sample yields 350,000 to 500,000 distinct CDR3 sequences, of which the top ten take up roughly 7.2%. CDR3 size: 11 residues. Germline CDR1 reads LGHDT; CDR2 reads YNNKEL (reference sequence). Sample: blood T cells: a sorted CD56 or NKG2C T cell subset, CD4+ or CD8+ T cells, or bulk PBMC T cells (not recorded which). This TCR was recovered from a woman aged 18-70 years in good health. The V call is TRBV3-1, the J call TRBJ2-1. CDR3 loop: CASSLTSEQFF.